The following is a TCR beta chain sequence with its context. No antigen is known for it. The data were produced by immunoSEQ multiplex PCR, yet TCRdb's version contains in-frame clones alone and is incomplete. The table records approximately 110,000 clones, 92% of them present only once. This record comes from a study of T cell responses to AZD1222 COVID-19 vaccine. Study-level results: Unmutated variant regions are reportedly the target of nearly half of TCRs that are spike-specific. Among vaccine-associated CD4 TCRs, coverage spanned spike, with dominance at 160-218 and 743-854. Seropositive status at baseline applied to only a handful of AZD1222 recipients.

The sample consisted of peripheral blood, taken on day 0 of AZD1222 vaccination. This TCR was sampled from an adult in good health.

CDR3 DNA sequence: TGCGCCAGCAGTCCGGCAGGGGGAGAATCTGGAAACACCATATATTTT. Translation gives CASSPAGGESGNTIYF. This sequence joins TRBV5-1 and TRBJ1-3; TRBD1 matches 7 bases. In germline, CDR1 is SGHRS, CDR2 YFSETQ. The CDR3 has 16 residues. V was pared by 5 bases and J by 1 base, with 9 bases of the junction left unmatched.